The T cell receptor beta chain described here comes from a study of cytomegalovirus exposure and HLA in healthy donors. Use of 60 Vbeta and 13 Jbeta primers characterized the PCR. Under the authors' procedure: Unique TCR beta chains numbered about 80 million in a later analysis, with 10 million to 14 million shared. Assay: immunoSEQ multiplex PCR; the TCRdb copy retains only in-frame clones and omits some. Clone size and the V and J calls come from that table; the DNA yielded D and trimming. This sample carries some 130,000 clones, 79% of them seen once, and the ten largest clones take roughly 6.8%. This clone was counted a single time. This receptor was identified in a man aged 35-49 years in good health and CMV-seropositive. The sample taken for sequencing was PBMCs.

The CDR3 region is CASSLEFRGQGLRGYTF. For the CDR3, the DNA is TGTGCCAGCAGCTTGGAATTCCGGGGACAGGGGTTAAGGGGCTACACCTTC. V and J are TRBV11-2 and TRBJ1-2; 10 nucleotides match TRBD1. V dropped 3 bases and J dropped 8; count of bases not matched to a gene: 15. Germline V gene data show CDR1 as SGHAT and CDR2 as FQNNGV. This CDR3 has 17 amino acids.